This T cell receptor beta chain was recovered during a study of cytomegalovirus exposure and HLA in healthy donors (dated by TCRdb to the late 2010s). Study-level background: In an earlier analysis of 587 of the donors, 276 Gb of sequence data and 117 million unique TCR beta sequences from 150 million to 200 million T cells were reported. Of the roughly 390 genotyped donors, approximately 83% fell in the genetic ancestry cluster associated with self-reported Caucasian donors. A later analysis re-examined previously published TCR beta repertoires from roughly 650 donors and added high-resolution HLA genotyping to investigate patterns of TCR occurrence. Across 300 to 500 genotyped donors of the cohort, an average of roughly 230,000 unique TCR beta nucleotide sequences per donor were sequenced, and 15% to 20% of those sequences were non-productive. To predict cytomegalovirus infection status, the study brought together high-throughput TCR immunosequencing, statistical association of individual TCRs with disease status, and machine learning. Roughly five DR-DQ haplotypes were treated as single units for association and clustering because of strong linkage in the cohort. Donor age, sex, ethnicity and CMV serostatus were compiled together with the repertoire data. Rather than drawing on any new phenotypic data, the later analysis identified candidate immune exposures from TCR beta sequences and the way those sequences occurred across donors. The study used immunosequencing to profile the T cell repertoires of about 670 subjects and linked those repertoires to cytomegalovirus serostatus. Every repertoire in the discovery cohort had been generated on one and the same sequencing platform. In addition to the first cohort of around 670 subjects, a separate validation cohort of some 120 different subjects was used. HLA typing included class I and class II loci at four-digit resolution. To decide whether each TCR beta V gene segment behaved as functional or pseudogenic, an earlier analysis of approximately 620 of the donors relied on high-throughput TCR beta sequencing. A later genetic analysis took genome-wide SNP genotypes for about three fifths of the 666 donors and used that subset as a discovery cohort. Typing coverage differed by locus: A, B, C, DRB1 and DQB1 were typed in roughly 629-630 donors, DQA1 in roughly 500, DPA1 in 600 to 610, and DPB1 in just under 490. About 300 gigabases of sequencing data and 91 million or so unique TCR sequences made up an early release that covered several hundred HLA-typed donors. The study was designed to test whether signatures of past pathogen exposure could be identified by cataloging public T cell receptors. Summary of the overall study and its limitations: Cytomegalovirus status was reported to be diagnosed by the classifier with high specificity and sensitivity in both the original and validation cohorts. The only immune exposure information available for the cohort was CMV serostatus. According to a later genetic analysis, donors in an Asian-associated ancestry cluster had fewer N-insertions in productive TCRs than the roughly 700-donor mean. Because HLA typing was unavailable for some donors at each locus, only the typed subset was used in association tests. In a later analysis, HLA-associated TCR beta chains were found to be more clonally expanded and to have lower generation probabilities than equally common non-associated chains. In a later analysis, TCR association rates were found to vary across HLA loci, with the most associated TCRs seen for DRB1 alleles and the fewest for HLA-C alleles. The 87-base-pair reads could not distinguish some IMGT-functional V segments, including TRBV6-2 and TRBV6-3, so those segments were excluded. The authors suggested that the approach could potentially be generalized to other disease states and immunological phenotypes. An association between a missense DCLRE1C variant and V-gene and J-gene trimming of TCR beta chains was found in a later genetic analysis and replicated in an independent cohort. Linkage disequilibrium might explain the correlated functional status among segregating V segments, but an unknown experimental factor could not be excluded. In a later analysis, most CMV-associated TCR beta chains were found to appear HLA-restricted, with HLA associations seemingly driven largely by CMV exposure. At a false discovery rate of 0.05, a later analysis linked about 17,000 TCR beta sequences to specific HLA alleles. Most TCR sequences were observed very rarely across donors, whereas some public TCRs were present in many individuals. Assigning TCR associations to individual alleles was difficult when HLA alleles, especially DR and DQ, strongly co-occurred. A total of some 180 TCR beta chains were listed by the study as associated with cytomegalovirus. In this cohort, only TCR beta chains were sequenced, and detectable features were limited by the absence of alpha or paired-chain data. The earlier analysis of about 600 of the donors excluded some 16 rarely observed V segments, including chromosome 9 orphons, because counts were too low. An earlier analysis of around 500 of the donors showed that most TCR beta V segments appeared in productive rearrangements either about 87% or about 30% of the time, which broadly matched IMGT annotations. The presence/absence analyses assumed that sequencing depth was roughly uniform across donors, and that assumption may not be true. A later analysis reported that several top co-occurrence clusters appeared linked to parvovirus B19, influenza, CMV and Epstein-Barr virus. In vitro tests confirmed that a few of the cytomegalovirus-associated TCR beta chains recognize cytomegalovirus antigens. The sequencing pipeline was judged likely to have produced a cluster of highly shared sequence variants as a technical artifact. A further reported finding was that TCR beta sequences accurately predicted the HLA-A and HLA-B alleles for most subjects in the first cohort.

Via the germline V gene, CDR1 is SNHLY and CDR2 FYNNEI. Including the terminal cysteine and phenylalanine, the CDR3 comprises 14 residues. CDR3 DNA only is kept here, 42 bases in frame from base 1. Trimming costs V 7 bases and J 6 bases, and their ends lie 15 bases apart. The cohort consisted of 600 to 700 healthy bone marrow donors. Cohort members were all nominally healthy when sampled, although unrecorded immune exposures were likely present. The donor tested CMV seropositive and was one of the 289 seropositive cohort members. A peripheral blood sample was collected from each donor, and TCR beta sequencing was performed on peripheral blood mononuclear cells. Genomic DNA extraction from the blood cell samples was performed with the Qiagen DNeasy Blood Extraction Kit. Library preparation employed the immunoSEQ multiplex PCR assay. A mixture of 60 forward primers for TCR Vbeta segments and 13 reverse primers for TCR Jbeta segments was used in the multiplex PCR. Amplification of the CDR3 region of rearranged TCR beta genes was performed with a multiplex PCR assay on genomic DNA. The Illumina HiSeq System was used to sequence the amplified TCR beta libraries as 87-base-pair reads. From the authors' description of their analysis: A later analysis counted about 76 million unique TCR beta chains across the 550 to 700 repertoires, and some 11 million of these chains were shared by at least two donors. Raw reads were error-corrected and collapsed into unique sequences by a nearest-neighbor algorithm in which closely related sequences were merged to remove PCR and sequencing errors. To assign V, D and J gene segments, CDR3 sequences were aligned to IMGT reference sequences. For a sequence to be retained, a match of at least six nucleotides was required to both a V gene segment and a J gene segment. A rearrangement counted as productive if the CDR3 had no stop codons and remained in frame with V and J, and every other rearrangement counted as non-productive. Following IMGT convention, CDR3 was defined as the stretch from the second conserved V-encoded cysteine up to the conserved J-encoded phenylalanine. The earlier analysis of some 550 of the donors excluded any sequence lacking an unambiguous match to a single V gene segment. An earlier analysis of fewer than 750 of the donors classified V segments as functional when productive rearrangements were above 56.7% and as segregating when the standard deviation between donors was above 5%. A statistical classification framework was developed to diagnose cytomegalovirus status using the catalog of TCR beta chain sequences. V and J gene assignment, in a later analysis, came from comparing TCR nucleotide sequences with IMGT/GENE-DB human TR gene sequences. The TCRdist pipeline was used in a later analysis to assign CDR3 sequences and most-parsimonious VDJ recombination scenarios. In a later analysis, each TCR beta chain was defined by its CDR3 amino acid sequence together with its V-gene family, and reads lacking a unique V-gene family were excluded. To address suspected cross-contamination and a sequencing artifact, a later analysis removed under 600 highly shared, low-generation-probability nucleotide sequences. For each public chain, a later analysis derived a clonal expansion index from normalized ranks of inferred template counts within each repertoire. A later analysis computed generation probabilities with a VDJ recombination model fitted to out-of-frame rearrangements, and checked the results against IGoR. In a later analysis, TCR-TCR, TCR-HLA and TCR-CMV co-occurrence was scored with hypergeometric tests, and a repertoire-size bias correction was applied to TCR pairs. To estimate false discovery rates, a later analysis permuted the HLA or CMV assignments 20 times. In a later analysis, co-occurring TCRs were grouped with DBSCAN, and TCRdist sequence similarity was added when clustering was performed within HLA-allele-positive subsets. Co-occurrence clustering excluded repertoires with fewer than 30,000 or more than 120,000 public chains, plus five with anomalous nucleotide sharing. This immuneACCESS table, as held by TCRdb, lists in-frame sequences with V and J called but not all clones. Of the missing ones, under half trace to an unresolved V gene in checked studies; the others have no known cause. That table furnishes V, J and clone size, whereas the DNA furnished D and trimming. Present in this sample are 150,000 to 200,000 clones, 70% to 85% of which were seen just once. The top ten clones comprise roughly 1.4% of the sample.

This clone was counted a few times. No cognate antigen has been identified for it. Qualities for individual bases were not recorded, and no much larger clone is one base off. The source is a woman younger than 45 in good health and CMV-seropositive. The chain is assembled from TRBV2 and TRBJ2-2; a tentative D match to TRBD1 spans 6 bases. Sequenced sample: PBMCs. The CDR3 reads CASKQQGTPGELFF. At the DNA level, the sequence is TGTGCCAGCAAACAACAGGGTACCCCCGGGGAGCTGTTTTTT.